The 28 T cell receptor beta chains below all came from one sample that was sequenced in a study of metastatic and nonmetastatic thyroid tumors. Thyroid surgery had not been preceded by any treatment in any patient. TCRdb re-analyzed the PCR reads using MiXCR. Here the sample spans 20,000 to 30,000 clones, around a fifth being singletons. Sequencing input: blood. The receptors stem from a male donor with papillary thyroid cancer or a benign thyroid nodule (not recorded which). Some clones in this sample may be carry-over from other donors' samples.

This clone has at least ten counts. This chain links TRBV2 with TRBJ1-1, with D maybe TRBD1 (6 bases). Trimming shortened V by 10 bases and J by 6 bases, and 9 bases separated the two germline ends. The germline V gene encodes CDR1 SNHLY and CDR2 FYNNEI. The CDR3 has 10 residues. This CDR3 is CATGAPEAFF. The CDR3 DNA is TGTGCCACGGGGGCCCCTGAAGCTTTCTTT.

This sequence joins TRBV19 and TRBJ1-5; 9 bases match TRBD1. V lost 3 bases and J lost 7; bases outside the gene matches: 4. The CDR3 loop spans 14 amino acids. Germline loops: CDR1 LNHDA, CDR2 SQIVND (reference sequence). In nucleotides, the CDR3 is TGTGCCAGTAGTATGGGACAGGGTGGCCAGCCCCAGCATTTT. Translated: CASSMGQGGQPQHF.

J is TRBJ1-3 and V is TRBV7-2; D is possibly TRBD1 (5 bases). CDR1 is SGHTA and CDR2 is FQGNSA in the germline V gene. This CDR3 contains 14 residues. Trimming took off 5 bases at V and 0 bases at J, with 8 bases between the two ends. Here the CDR3 reads CASSPGLSGNTIYF. CDR3 bases: TGTGCCAGCAGCCCAGGGCTCTCTGGAAACACCATATATTTT.

The V and J genes are TRBV4-1 and TRBJ2-7; 7 bases map to TRBD1. The length of the CDR3 is 13 residues. J lost 3 bases, V lost 8 bases, and 7 bases had no gene match. CDR1 and CDR2 (germline): MGHRA, YSYEKL. For the CDR3, the DNA is TGCGCCAGCGGCTTCAGGGACAGCTACGAGCAGTACTTC. This encodes CASGFRDSYEQYF.

The chain joins TRBV9 to TRBJ1-1, with a weak D call TRBD1 (5 bases). The V end lost 0 bases, the J end lost 0 bases, and 9 bases lay between the germline ends. The CDR3 has 15 amino acids. Germline V gene data show CDR1 as SGDLS and CDR2 as YYNGEE. Here the CDR3 DNA reads TGTGCCAGCAGCGTAGGGAACAGGATGAACACTGAAGCTTTCTTT. Protein product: CASSVGNRMNTEAFF.

This chain connects TRBV6-4 to TRBJ2-3, with 9 nucleotides matching TRBD2. Looked up from germline, CDR1 is MRHNA and CDR2 is SNTAGT. The CDR3 is made up of 15 amino acids. J gave up 1 base and V 6 bases, and 5 bases lay outside the gene matches. The CDR3 region has the DNA TGTGCCAGCAGACCCAGCGGGGGGCGCACAGATACGCAGTATTTT. Translating it yields CASRPSGGRTDTQYF.

This clone was seen many times. The rearrangement links TRBV3-1 to TRBJ2-2; 14 nucleotides align to TRBD2. V lost 4 bases to trimming and J lost 10 bases; unmatched junction nucleotides: 8. This CDR3 comprises 16 residues. The germline V gene has CDR1 LGHDT and CDR2 YNNKEL (reference sequence). CDR3 residues: CASSLRTSGRFVELFF. The CDR3 nucleotides read TGTGCCAGCAGCCTGCGGACTAGCGGGAGGTTTGTGGAGCTGTTTTTT.

Of note for this clone: The junction departs from the called germline gene at one end, perhaps through a read error. The rearrangement uses TRBV7-7 and TRBJ2-7; no firm D call. Germline CDR1 and CDR2: SSHAT and FNYEAQ (reference sequence). This CDR3 spans 15 amino acids. The DNA for the CDR3 is TGTGCTAGCAGCTTAGCATTTGGCGTTACCTACGAGCAGTACTTC. This sequence encodes CASSLAFGVTYEQYF.

Within the sample, this clone is medium-sized. The V gene is TRBV6-1, the J gene TRBJ1-2, with a tentative D call TRBD1 (5 bases). CDR3 size: 13 residues. The V and J ends lost 6 bases and 6 bases respectively, with 14 bases between them. Germline lookup yields CDR1 MNHNS and CDR2 SASEGT. Written as DNA, the CDR3 is TGTGCCAGCAGCCAGAGTCTAGGGGATGGCTACACCTTC. Translating gives CASSQSLGDGYTF.

This clone was detected many times. This rearrangement joins TRBV5-6 to TRBJ2-3, with no clear D. Germline CDR1 reads SGHDT; CDR2 reads YYEEEE. Trimming took 2 bases from V and 2 from J, leaving 9 bases between them. The CDR3 covers 14 residues. The CDR3 DNA reads as TGTGCCAGCAGCTTAGGTTTGATCACAGATACGCAGTATTTT. Translation: CASSLGLITDTQYF. The full variable domain, completed using reference TRBV5-6 and TRBJ2-3, is DAGVTQSPTHLIKTRGQQVTLRCSPKSGHDTVSWYQQALGQGPQFIFQYYEEEERQRGNFPDRFSGHQFPNYSSELNVNALLLGDSALYLCASSLGLITDTQYFGPGTRLTVL.

The chain combines TRBV11-2 with TRBJ2-5; 8 bases agree with TRBD2. Per germline, CDR1 SGHAT and CDR2 FQNNGV. This CDR3 has 17 residues. The V gene end was trimmed by 4 bases and the J gene end by 2 bases; junction bases not matched to a gene: 12. The CDR3 DNA is TGTGCCAGCAGCTCCTCCCTTGTCACGGGGGGGCAAGAGACCCAGTACTTC. This translates into CASSSSLVTGGQETQYF.

The rearrangement joins TRBV6-2 or TRBV6-3 to TRBJ1-1, with 8 nucleotides matching TRBD1. The length of the CDR3 is 14 residues. The V and J ends lost 4 bases and 6 bases, in that order; junction bases with no gene match: 7. Germline V lookup: CDR1 MNHEY, CDR2 SVGEGT. Written as DNA, the CDR3 is TGTGCCAGCAGTTGGACAGGGACGGCTCCTGAAGCTTTCTTT. Translation: CASSWTGTAPEAFF.

The gene calls are TRBV27 and TRBJ2-7, with 9 bases identical to TRBD2. Germline CDR1 is MNHEY and CDR2 is SMNVEV (reference sequence). There are 14 residues in the CDR3. The ends lost 7 bases at V and 2 bases at J; junction bases unmatched: 6. CDR3 sequence: CASNKAGGAYEQYF. In DNA form, the CDR3 reads TGTGCCAGCAACAAAGCGGGGGGCGCCTACGAGCAGTACTTC.

V usage is TRBV5-1 and J usage is TRBJ2-2; 10 bases agree with TRBD1. V dropped 5 bases and J dropped 4; count of bases not matched to a gene: 2. Germline V CDR1 and CDR2: SGHRS, YFSETQ. CDR3 length: 14 residues. CDR3 bases: TGCGCCAGCAGTTGGACAGGGGGCACCGGGGAGCTGTTTTTT. It encodes CASSWTGGTGELFF.

This clone was seen ten or more times. The rearrangement uses TRBV20-1 and TRBJ2-1; maybe TRBD1 (6 bases). The CDR3 has 14 amino acids. Trimming removed 5 bases at V and 4 bases at J, with 15 bases between. The germline V gene encodes CDR1 DFQATT and CDR2 SNEGSKA (reference sequence). CDR3: CSASRDTIYNEQFF. CDR3 coding DNA: TGCAGTGCTTCTCGGGACACAATATACAATGAGCAGTTCTTC.

This clone has only one observation. V gene TRBV11-2 combines with J gene TRBJ2-3; 7 bases align to TRBD2. This CDR3 contains 16 residues. The germline CDR1 and CDR2 sequences are SGHAT and FQNNGV. Unmatched junction bases numbered 9, after V lost 5 bases and J lost 1 base. This CDR3 reads CASSLGGRGGTDTQYF. CDR3 DNA sequence: TGTGCCAGCAGCCTGGGAGGACGGGGGGGCACAGATACGCAGTATTTT.

The chain has TRBV7-9 and TRBJ2-1; a weak D match, TRBD2 (6 bases). Germline CDR1 SEHNR, CDR2 FQNEAQ (reference sequence). V was shortened by 5 bases and J by 6 bases, with 8 bases between the two germline ends. This CDR3 has 12 residues. CDR3 sequence (DNA): TGTGCCAGCAGCATCGGGGGCAATGAGCAGTTCTTC. The encoded protein is CASSIGGNEQFF.

This clone has a count of ten or more. A much larger clone differs by one base, so this may be a read error. The rearrangement joins TRBV29-1 to TRBJ2-2; TRBD2 matches at 13 bases. The germline V gene has CDR1 SQVTM and CDR2 ANQGSEA. The CDR3 has 16 amino acids. Trimming at V came to 8 bases and at J to 7 bases, leaving 13 bases not matched to a gene. The CDR3 sequence: CSSSGLAGARGGELFF. CDR3 DNA: TGCAGCTCCTCCGGACTAGCGGGAGCTCGAGGCGGGGAGCTGTTTTTT.

The chain has TRBV6-1 and TRBJ1-1; weak D call: TRBD1 (5 bases). The germline V gene has CDR1 MNHNS and CDR2 SASEGT. Trimming left V 7 bases short and J 3 bases short, with 6 bases between. The CDR3 has 11 amino acids. CDR3 nucleotides: TGTGCCAGCATGGGGCACACTGAAGCTTTCTTT. It is translated as CASMGHTEAFF.

The chain uses TRBV19 and TRBJ2-1, with D tentatively TRBD1 (6 bases). Deletions cut 5 bases from V and 7 bases from J, with 21 bases between. The CDR3 runs 16 residues. CDR1 and CDR2 from the germline V gene are LNHDA and SQIVND (reference sequence). Written as DNA, the CDR3 is TGTGCCAGTAGTTGGAAACTAAGGGGGTCGTTAAATGAGCAGTTCTTC. It encodes CASSWKLRGSLNEQFF. Full variable domain (rest looked up from reference TRBV19 and TRBJ2-1): DGGITQSPKYLFRKEGQNVTLSCEQNLNHDAMYWYRQDPGQGLRLIYYSQIVNDFQKGDIAEGYSVSREKKESFPLTVTSAQKNPTAFYLCASSWKLRGSLNEQFFGPGTRLTVL.

This clone is categorized as medium-sized. The rearrangement joins TRBV20-1 to TRBJ1-1, with D perhaps matching TRBD1 (5 bases). In germline, CDR1 is DFQATT, CDR2 SNEGSKA (reference sequence). The CDR3 has 12 residues. The CDR3 is CIPGRMNTEAFF. CDR3 nucleotides: TGCATTCCGGGACGCATGAACACTGAAGCTTTCTTT.

The table lists this clone with many counts. Additional DNA sequences in this sample encode the identical CDR3. This chain's CDR3 is CASGYRGPEKLFF. Here the CDR3 DNA reads TGTGCCAGTGGCTACAGGGGACCTGAAAAACTGTTTTTT. The J gene is TRBJ1-4, the V gene TRBV19; 7 nucleotides agree with TRBD1. Germline CDR1 and CDR2: LNHDA and SQIVND (reference sequence). With V trimmed by 8 bases and J by 7 bases, 7 bases remained unmatched. This CDR3 region has 13 residues.

V gene TRBV7-9 combines with J gene TRBJ1-2; 8 positions match TRBD1. The germline CDR1 and CDR2 sequences are SEHNR and FQNEAQ (reference sequence). The CDR3 totals 13 residues. The junction had 7 bases not matched to a gene; V was cut back by 5 bases and J by 8 bases. The CDR3: CASSTTGGDGYTF. CDR3 nucleotides: TGTGCCAGCAGCACCACAGGGGGAGACGGCTACACCTTC.

This clone was found a few times. The chain carries TRBV12-3 or TRBV12-4 and TRBJ2-5; D uncertain. The CDR3 totals 11 residues. With 10 bases removed from V and 5 bases from J, the gap between germline ends came to 11 bases. Written as DNA, the CDR3 is TGTGCCACAGCGAAGCAGGAGACCCAGTACTTC. It translates to CATAKQETQYF.

This clone was recorded at least ten times. V usage is TRBV20-1 and J usage is TRBJ2-3; 7 nucleotides align to TRBD2. Per germline, CDR1 DFQATT and CDR2 SNEGSKA (reference sequence). J was trimmed by 0 bases and V by 1 base; bases with no gene match: 10. CDR3 size: 17 residues. The CDR3 reads CSARGTLSGASTDTQYF. The CDR3 DNA sequence: TGCAGTGCTAGAGGCACTTTGAGCGGGGCTAGCACAGATACGCAGTATTTT.

The sample holds a few counts of this clone. The rearrangement links TRBV27 to TRBJ1-1, with 11 bases lining up with TRBD1. Germline loops: CDR1 MNHEY, CDR2 SMNVEV (reference sequence). V dropped 1 base and J dropped 3; count of bases not matched to a gene: 4. The CDR3 runs 16 residues. The CDR3 DNA is TGTGCCAGCAGTTTATTCGGGACAGGGGGGGACACTGAAGCTTTCTTT. It yields the protein CASSLFGTGGDTEAFF.

This clone was counted a few times. V and J are TRBV6-2 or TRBV6-3 and TRBJ2-2, with D perhaps TRBD2 (7 bases). CDR1 and CDR2 (germline): MNHEY, SVGEGT. The CDR3 extends over 15 amino acids. The V end was cut by 6 bases, the J end by 3 bases, with 14 bases between. DNA of the CDR3: TGTGCCAGCAGCTCCCAAGGGGGGGACACCGGGGAGCTGTTTTTT. This codes for CASSSQGGDTGELFF.

In its sample, this clone was seen many times. Possible read error: a much larger clone is one base away. Other DNA sequences from this sample encode an identical CDR3 as well. The rearrangement uses TRBV20-1 and TRBJ2-3, with D unclear. Germline loops: CDR1 DFQATT, CDR2 SNEGSKA (reference sequence). The CDR3 is 12 amino acids. In DNA form, the CDR3 reads TGCAGTCTCAAAAGAATCCCAGACACGCAGTATTTT. Encoded protein: CSLKRIPDTQYF.